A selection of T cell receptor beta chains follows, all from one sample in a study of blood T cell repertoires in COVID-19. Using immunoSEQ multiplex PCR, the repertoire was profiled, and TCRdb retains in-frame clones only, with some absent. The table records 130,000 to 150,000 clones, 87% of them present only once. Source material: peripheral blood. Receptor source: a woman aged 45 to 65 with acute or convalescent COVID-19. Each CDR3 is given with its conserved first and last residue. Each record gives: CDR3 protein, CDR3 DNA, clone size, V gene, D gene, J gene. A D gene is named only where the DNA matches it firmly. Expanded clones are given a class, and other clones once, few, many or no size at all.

CDR3: CASSIGGRNGYTF
DNA: TGTGCCAGCAGCATTGGAGGGCGGAATGGCTACACCTTC
size: -
V: TRBV7-3
D: -
J: TRBJ1-2

CDR3: CASSQVGSSYNSPLHF
DNA: TGTGCCAGCAGCCAAGTCGGGAGCTCCTATAATTCACCCCTCCACTTT
size: -
V: TRBV14
D: -
J: TRBJ1-6

CDR3: CASSQDTSTDTQYF
DNA: TGTGCCAGCAGCCAAGATACGAGTACAGATACGCAGTATTTT
size: -
V: TRBV3-1/TRBV3-2
D: -
J: TRBJ2-3

CDR3: CASTRTGGRDTQYF
DNA: TGTGCCAGTACCAGGACAGGGGGCAGAGATACGCAGTATTTT
size: -
V: TRBV19
D: TRBD1
J: TRBJ2-3

CDR3: CASSPPSGSFTDTQYF
DNA: TGTGCCAGCAGCCCTCCTAGCGGGAGCTTCACAGATACGCAGTATTTT
size: once
V: TRBV7-6
D: TRBD2
J: TRBJ2-3

CDR3: CASSTGTSSSPLHF
DNA: TGTGCCAGCAGCACCGGGACTTCTAGTTCACCCCTCCACTTT
size: -
V: TRBV2
D: -
J: TRBJ1-6

CDR3: CASSTQDSNTEAFF
DNA: TGTGCCAGCAGCACACAGGATTCAAACACTGAAGCTTTCTTT
size: -
V: TRBV11-3
D: -
J: TRBJ1-1

CDR3: CASSPLGSLSYNEQFF
DNA: TGTGCCAGCAGTCCCCTAGGGAGTCTCTCCTACAATGAGCAGTTCTTC
size: -
V: TRBV27
D: -
J: TRBJ2-1

CDR3: CASSQRGSGELFF
DNA: TGTGCCAGCAGCCAAAGGGGCTCCGGGGAGCTGTTTTTT
size: -
V: TRBV3-1/TRBV3-2
D: -
J: TRBJ2-2

CDR3: CASSYGGAGGYTF
DNA: TGTGCCAGCAGTTATGGGGGCGCAGGTGGCTACACCTTC
size: -
V: TRBV6-1
D: -
J: TRBJ1-2

CDR3: CASSPSAGATYEQYF
DNA: TGTGCCAGCTCACCCTCTGCAGGGGCCACCTACGAGCAGTACTTC
size: -
V: TRBV18
D: -
J: TRBJ2-7

CDR3: CSAEGLANNEQFF
DNA: TGCAGCGCTGAGGGACTAGCCAACAATGAGCAGTTCTTC
size: -
V: TRBV29-1
D: TRBD2
J: TRBJ2-1

CDR3: CAWSGASGNYEQYF
DNA: TGTGCCTGGAGTGGGGCTAGCGGGAATTACGAGCAGTACTTC
size: -
V: TRBV30
D: TRBD2
J: TRBJ2-7

CDR3: CSVLVGGSSYEQYF
DNA: TGCAGCGTTCTCGTCGGGGGAAGCTCCTACGAGCAGTACTTC
size: -
V: TRBV29-1
D: -
J: TRBJ2-7

CDR3: CASATGSETQYF
DNA: TGTGCCAGCGCCACAGGGTCCGAGACCCAGTACTTC
size: -
V: TRBV11-1
D: -
J: TRBJ2-5

CDR3: CASSYALGQPQETQYF
DNA: TGTGCCAGCAGCTACGCCCTCGGACAGCCCCAAGAGACCCAGTACTTC
size: -
V: TRBV5-6
D: -
J: TRBJ2-5

CDR3: CASSSQTGSGDTQYF
DNA: TGCGCCAGCAGCTCCCAGACAGGGTCGGGCGATACGCAGTATTTT
size: -
V: TRBV5-1
D: TRBD1
J: TRBJ2-3

CDR3: CAWSRTSGRASYEQYF
DNA: TGTGCCTGGAGTCGTACTAGCGGACGTGCCTCCTACGAGCAGTACTTC
size: -
V: TRBV30
D: TRBD2
J: TRBJ2-7

CDR3: CASSFWRDYEQYF
DNA: TGTGCCAGCAGTTTTTGGAGGGACTACGAGCAGTACTTC
size: -
V: TRBV27
D: -
J: TRBJ2-7

CDR3: CASSVGLGVLNTEAFF
DNA: TGTGCCAGCAGCGTGGGTCTAGGGGTTTTGAACACTGAAGCTTTCTTT
size: once
V: TRBV5-6
D: -
J: TRBJ1-1

CDR3: CASIDGQGYEQYF
DNA: TGTGCCAGCATCGACGGGCAGGGCTACGAGCAGTACTTC
size: -
V: TRBV6-6
D: -
J: TRBJ2-7

CDR3: CASRGQEMNTEAFF
DNA: TGTGCCAGCAGGGGACAGGAGATGAACACTGAAGCTTTCTTT
size: few
V: TRBV6-6
D: TRBD1
J: TRBJ1-1

CDR3: CASSYRRAGGPGNIQYF
DNA: TGTGCCAGCAGCTACCGGCGAGCGGGAGGGCCAGGAAACATTCAGTACTTC
size: -
V: TRBV2
D: TRBD2
J: TRBJ2-4

CDR3: CSASPGLAGVNEQFF
DNA: TGCAGTGCAAGTCCGGGACTAGCGGGAGTCAATGAGCAGTTCTTC
size: -
V: TRBV20-1
D: TRBD2
J: TRBJ2-1

CDR3: CASSPDFTRFSGANVLTF
DNA: TGTGCCAGCAGCCCGGACTTTACACGCTTCTCTGGGGCCAACGTCCTGACTTTC
size: -
V: TRBV7-2
D: -
J: TRBJ2-6